This T cell receptor (beta chain) was identified during a study of cytomegalovirus exposure and HLA in healthy donors. With 60 Vbeta and 13 Jbeta primers, the PCR was carried out. Original methodology: Later, some 79 million unique TCR beta chains were counted in an analysis, and 10 million to 12 million of them were shared. The repertoire was sequenced with immunoSEQ multiplex PCR; TCRdb's copy has only in-frame clones and lacks some. V and J calls and clone size come straight from that table; D and trimming were deduced from the DNA. The repertoire holds over 150,000 clones, 70% to 80% seen once, with approximately 1.3% in the top ten. The germline V gene has CDR1 MNHEY and CDR2 SMNVEV (reference sequence). The CDR3 totals 13 residues. About this clone: Its antigen is not known.

Points from the study as a whole: Data from an earlier analysis indicated that most TCR beta V segments were productive either about 87% or about 30% of the time.

The genes are TRBV27 and TRBJ2-5; tentative D call: TRBD2 (5 bases). The DNA end favors TRBJ2-7, so the J call may be wrong. The TCR was taken from a man aged 55 to 70 in good health and CMV-seronegative. Sequencing was done on a sample of PBMCs. CDR3: CASSTDYMGEQYF. The CDR3 bases are TGTGCCAGCAGTACCGACTACATGGGCGAGCAGTACTTC.